This T cell receptor (beta chain) was retrieved from a study of cytomegalovirus exposure and HLA in healthy donors. Study in general: The 90 to 150 validation repertoires and the approximately 630 first-cohort repertoires shared a platform, a later analysis reported. Study-wide results and limits: It was reportedly the case that the classifier diagnosed cytomegalovirus status with high specificity and sensitivity.

The donors were part of the 120-subject validation cohort, which stood apart from the approximately 670-subject first cohort. Comment on this clone: Its specificity is not known.

The data were produced by immunoSEQ multiplex PCR, yet TCRdb's version contains in-frame clones alone and is incomplete. Of 150,000 to 200,000 clones in the sample, 86% were seen once. V lost 1 base and J lost 5, with 9 bases in between. Germline V gene data show CDR1 as SGDLS and CDR2 as YYNGEE. The CDR3 totals 14 residues. This chain joins TRBV9 and TRBJ2-2; a weak D match, TRBD1 (6 bases). This TCR was sampled from a woman under 30 in good health and CMV-seronegative. Input material: PBMCs. Here the CDR3 reads CASSVIGGTGELFF. The CDR3, as DNA: TGTGCCAGCAGCGTAATAGGGGGAACCGGGGAGCTGTTTTTT.